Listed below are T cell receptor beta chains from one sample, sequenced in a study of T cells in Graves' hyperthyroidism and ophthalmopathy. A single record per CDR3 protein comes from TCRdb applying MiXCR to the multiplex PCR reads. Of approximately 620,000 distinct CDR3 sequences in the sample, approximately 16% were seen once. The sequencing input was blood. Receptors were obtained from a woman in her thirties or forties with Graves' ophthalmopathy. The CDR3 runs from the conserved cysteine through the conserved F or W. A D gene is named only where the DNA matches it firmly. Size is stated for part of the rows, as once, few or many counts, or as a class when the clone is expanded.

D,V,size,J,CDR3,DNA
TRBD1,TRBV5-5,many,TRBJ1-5,CASSSIGQGEQPQHF,TGTGCCAGCAGCTCCATAGGACAGGGCGAACAGCCCCAGCATTTT
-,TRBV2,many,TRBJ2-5,CASSVETQYF,TGTGCCAGCAGTGTCGAGACCCAGTACTTC
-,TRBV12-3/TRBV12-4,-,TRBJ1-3,CASRGSVGNTIYF,TGTGCCAGCAGGGGTTCTGTTGGAAACACCATATATTTT
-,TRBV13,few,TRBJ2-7,CASSAHREHYEQYF,TGTGCCAGCAGCGCCCATAGGGAACACTACGAGCAGTACTTC
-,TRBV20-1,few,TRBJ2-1,CSARDWYSSYNEQFF,TGCAGTGCTAGAGATTGGTACAGTTCCTACAATGAGCAGTTCTTC
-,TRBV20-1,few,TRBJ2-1,CSARDLAGPYNEQFF,TGCAGTGCTAGAGATCTGGCGGGACCCTACAATGAGCAGTTCTTC
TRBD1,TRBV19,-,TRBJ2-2,CASSTGQGLELFF,TGTGCCAGTAGTACGGGACAGGGTTTGGAGCTGTTTTTT
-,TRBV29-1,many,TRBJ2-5,CSVAGRARSSRETQYF,TGCAGCGTTGCCGGTAGGGCTAGGTCATCGCGAGAGACCCAGTACTTC
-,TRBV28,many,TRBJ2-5,CASSWDQGFAGDTKETQYF,TGTGCCAGCAGTTGGGATCAAGGCTTTGCAGGGGACACTAAAGAGACCCAGTACTTC
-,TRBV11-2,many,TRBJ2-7,CASSLVHTGTYEQYF,TGTGCCAGCAGCTTAGTCCATACAGGGACCTACGAGCAGTACTTC
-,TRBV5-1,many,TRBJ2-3,CASSEPADTQYF,TGCGCCAGCAGCGAGCCCGCAGATACGCAGTATTTT
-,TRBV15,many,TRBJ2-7,CATSRGLTGDLSYEQYF,TGTGCCACCAGCAGAGGCTTAACCGGCGACCTTTCCTACGAGCAGTACTTC
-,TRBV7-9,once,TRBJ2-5,CASSSVKRLGLAPETRYF,TGTGCCAGCAGCTCCGTGAAGCGGCTTGGGCTAGCCCCAGAGACCCGGTACTTC
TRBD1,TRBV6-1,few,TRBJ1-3,CASSPGPGQGPISGNTIYF,TGTGCCAGCAGTCCCGGACCGGGACAGGGGCCAATTTCTGGAAACACCATATATTTT
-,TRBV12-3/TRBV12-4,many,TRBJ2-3,CASSSRSADTQYF,TGTGCCAGCAGCTCTAGGTCGGCAGATACGCAGTATTTT